This T cell receptor (beta chain) is drawn from a study of PD-1 blockade in classical Hodgkin lymphoma. The sample's time point: cycle 4 day 1 (C4D1), after five to seven weeks of nivolumab. Every patient experienced relapse after autologous stem cell transplantation, and brentuximab vedotin exposure varied. Assay: immunoSEQ multiplex PCR; the TCRdb copy retains only in-frame clones and omits some. The sample includes around 57,000 clones, approximately 86% seen only once; the top ten take 6% to 7.5%. The germline CDR1 and CDR2 sequences are MRHNA and SNTAGT. The CDR3 covers 12 residues. V was pared by 8 bases and J by 5 bases, with 9 bases between.

The chain couples TRBV6-4 to TRBJ1-4, with D unclear. The material was peripheral blood mononuclear cells (PBMCs), obtained before the fourth cycle of nivolumab. The clonotype was recovered from a human donor with classical Hodgkin lymphoma. The CDR3 nucleotides are TGTGCCAGCGGCCTAAAAAATGAAAAACTGTTTTTT. Its protein product is CASGLKNEKLFF.